This TCR beta chain emerged from a study of blood T cells in healthy people across ages. Alongside a J-beta primer mix, a sample-barcoded 5' primer served in a second PCR lasting about 7 to 11 cycles. One entry per CDR3 protein, called by TCRdb with MiXCR from the 5' RACE reads. The sample records roughly 800,000 distinct CDR3 sequences, 20% to 25% being singletons. CDR3 size: 15 residues. The V gene lost 2 bases and the J gene lost 0 bases, with 11 bases spanning the gap. CDR1 is SGDLS, CDR2 YYNGEE, per germline. The sample was also reused in another study, on T cells of mothers and their children.

The chain employs TRBV9 and TRBJ1-1; D is possibly TRBD1 (5 bases). The sample consisted of blood. The receptor was isolated from a boy aged 5-17 years in good health. For the CDR3, the DNA is TGTGCCAGCAGCGTCCTACAGGCTATGAACACTGAAGCTTTCTTT. This sequence encodes CASSVLQAMNTEAFF.